This T cell receptor (beta chain) was recorded in a study of T cell responses to AZD1222 COVID-19 vaccine. The method was immunoSEQ multiplex PCR; TCRdb's version includes in-frame clones alone and lacks a portion of them. Counted here are roughly 70,000 clones, about 90% occurring once; the ten biggest clones make up roughly 17%. Study-wide results and limits: Close to half of all spike-specific TCRs reportedly target regions of the variants that are unmutated.

Regarding this clone: The antigen is unknown.

V lost 3 bases and J 6 bases, leaving 12 bases between the germline ends. Germline V gives CDR1 MNHEY, CDR2 SMNVEV (reference sequence). This CDR3 comprises 14 residues. Specimen: peripheral blood, collected on day 0 of AZD1222 vaccination. This clonotype was sampled from an adult in good health. This chain connects TRBV27 to TRBJ1-5; D gene uncertain. CDR3 region: CASSFRSQGQPQHF. The CDR3 nucleotides read TGTGCCAGCAGTTTCAGGTCTCAAGGTCAGCCCCAGCATTTT.